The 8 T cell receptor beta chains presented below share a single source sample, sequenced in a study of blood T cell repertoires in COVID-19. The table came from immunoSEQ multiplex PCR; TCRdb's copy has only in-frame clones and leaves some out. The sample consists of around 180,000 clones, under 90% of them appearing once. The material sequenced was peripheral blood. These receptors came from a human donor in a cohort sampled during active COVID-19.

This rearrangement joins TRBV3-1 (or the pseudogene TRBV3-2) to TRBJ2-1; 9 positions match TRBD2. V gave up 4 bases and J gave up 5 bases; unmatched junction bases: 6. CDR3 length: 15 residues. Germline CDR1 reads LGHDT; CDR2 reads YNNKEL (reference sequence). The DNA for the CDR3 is TGTGCCAGCAGCCTAATAGCGGGGGTCCACAATGAGCAGTTCTTC. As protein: CASSLIAGVHNEQFF.

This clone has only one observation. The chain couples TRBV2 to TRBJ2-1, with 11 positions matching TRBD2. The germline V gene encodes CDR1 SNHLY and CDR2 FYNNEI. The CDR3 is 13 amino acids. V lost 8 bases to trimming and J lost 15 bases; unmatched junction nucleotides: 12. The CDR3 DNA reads TGTGCCAGCTCGTTGGACGTAGCGGGGGGGCCGTTCTTC. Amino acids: CASSLDVAGGPFF.

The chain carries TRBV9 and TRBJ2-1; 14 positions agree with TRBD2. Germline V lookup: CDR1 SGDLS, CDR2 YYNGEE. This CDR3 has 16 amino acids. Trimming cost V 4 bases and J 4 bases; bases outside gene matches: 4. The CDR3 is CASSTRTSGGYNEQFF. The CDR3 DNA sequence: TGTGCCAGCAGCACCCGGACTAGCGGGGGGTACAATGAGCAGTTCTTC.

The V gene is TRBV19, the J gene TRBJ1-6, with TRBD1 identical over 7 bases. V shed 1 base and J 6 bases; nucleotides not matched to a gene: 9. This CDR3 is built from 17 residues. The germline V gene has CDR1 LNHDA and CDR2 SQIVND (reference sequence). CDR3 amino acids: CASSIGSPRDSNSPLHF. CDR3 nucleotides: TGTGCCAGTAGTATAGGATCACCCCGGGACAGTAATTCACCCCTCCACTTT.

The CDR3, as DNA: TGTGCCATCAGCTACGGACAGGACCCCATTTATGGCTACACCTTC. Amino acids: CAISYGQDPIYGYTF. The J gene is TRBJ1-2, the V gene TRBV10-3; 7 bases are a match to TRBD1. Germline CDR1 and CDR2: ENHRY and SYGVKD. Losses at the gene ends were 6 bases for V and 5 bases for J; bases not matched to a gene: 12. The CDR3 is 15 amino acids.

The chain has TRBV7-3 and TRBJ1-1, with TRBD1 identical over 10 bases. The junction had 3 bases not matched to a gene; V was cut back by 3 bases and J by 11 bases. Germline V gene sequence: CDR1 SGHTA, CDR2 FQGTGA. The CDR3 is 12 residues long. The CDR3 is CASSFGQGEAFF. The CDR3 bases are TGTGCCAGCAGCTTCGGACAGGGGGAGGCTTTCTTT.

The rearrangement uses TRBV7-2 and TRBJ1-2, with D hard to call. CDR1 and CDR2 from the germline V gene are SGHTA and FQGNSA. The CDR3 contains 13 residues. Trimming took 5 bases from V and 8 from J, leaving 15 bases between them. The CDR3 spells CASSAGPPWGYTF. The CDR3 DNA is TGTGCCAGCAGCGCTGGCCCGCCATGGGGCTACACCTTC. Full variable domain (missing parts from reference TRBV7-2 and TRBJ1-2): GAGVSQSPSNKVTEKGKDVELRCDPISGHTALYWYRQSLGQGLEFLIYFQGNSAPDKSGLPSDRFSAERTGGSVSTLTIQRTQQEDSAVYLCASSAGPPWGYTFGSGTRLTVV.

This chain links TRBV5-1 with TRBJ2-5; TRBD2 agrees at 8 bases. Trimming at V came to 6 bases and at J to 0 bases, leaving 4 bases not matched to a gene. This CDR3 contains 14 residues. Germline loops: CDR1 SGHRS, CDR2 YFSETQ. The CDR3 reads CASMLGGDQETQYF. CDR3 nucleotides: TGCGCCAGCATGCTCGGGGGGGACCAAGAGACCCAGTACTTC.